This T cell receptor beta chain was sequenced during a study of cytomegalovirus exposure and HLA in healthy donors. Per the germline V gene, CDR1 is LNHNV and CDR2 is YYDKDF (reference sequence). The CDR3 contains 15 residues. Trimming at V came to 3 bases and at J to 6 bases, leaving 0 bases not matched to a gene. Assay used: immunoSEQ multiplex PCR; TCRdb lists only in-frame clones, some missing. The profile shows about 73,000 clones, 70% to 90% of them singletons. This chain joins TRBV15 and TRBJ2-2; 14 positions match TRBD2. Sequencing was performed on PBMCs. This TCR was recovered from a woman aged 18-30 years in good health and CMV-seropositive. The CDR3 sequence is CATSRTSGGAGELFF. Here the CDR3 DNA reads TGTGCCACCAGCAGGACTAGCGGGGGGGCCGGGGAGCTGTTTTTT.